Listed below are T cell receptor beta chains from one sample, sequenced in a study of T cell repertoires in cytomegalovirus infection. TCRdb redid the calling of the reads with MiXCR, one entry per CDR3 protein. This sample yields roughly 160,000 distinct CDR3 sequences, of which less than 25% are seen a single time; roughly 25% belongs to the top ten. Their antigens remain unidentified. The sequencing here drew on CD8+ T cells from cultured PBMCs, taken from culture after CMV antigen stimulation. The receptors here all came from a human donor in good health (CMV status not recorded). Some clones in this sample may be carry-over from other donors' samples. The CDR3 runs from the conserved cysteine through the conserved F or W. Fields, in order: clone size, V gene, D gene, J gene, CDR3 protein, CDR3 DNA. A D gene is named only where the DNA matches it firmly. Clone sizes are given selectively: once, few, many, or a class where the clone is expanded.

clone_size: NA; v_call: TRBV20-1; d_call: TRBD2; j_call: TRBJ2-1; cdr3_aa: CSAAGGSYNEQFF; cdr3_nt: TGCAGTGCAGCGGGGGGATCCTACAATGAGCAGTTCTTC
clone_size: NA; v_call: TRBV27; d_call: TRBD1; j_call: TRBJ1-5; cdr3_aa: CASRIRQGQVDQPQHF; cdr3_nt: TGTGCCAGCAGGATCCGACAGGGGCAGGTTGATCAGCCCCAGCATTTT
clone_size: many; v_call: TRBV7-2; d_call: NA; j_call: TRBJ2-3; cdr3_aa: CASSLPGTRADTDTQYF; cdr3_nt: TGTGCCAGCAGCTTGCCCGGGACTCGGGCGGACACAGATACGCAGTATTTT
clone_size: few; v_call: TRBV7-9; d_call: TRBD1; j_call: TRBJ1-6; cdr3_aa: CASSRTGVASPLHF; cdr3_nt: TGTGCCAGCAGCCGGACAGGGGTCGCTTCACCCCTCCACTTT
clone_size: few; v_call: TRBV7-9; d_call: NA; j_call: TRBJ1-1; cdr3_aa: CASILTLSDTEAFF; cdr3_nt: TGTGCCAGCATTCTGACATTATCAGACACTGAAGCTTTCTTT
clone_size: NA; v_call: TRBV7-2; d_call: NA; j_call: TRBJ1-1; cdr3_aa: CASSPVGGLGLNTEAFF; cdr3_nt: TGTGCCAGCAGCCCCGTGGGGGGTCTGGGTCTGAACACTGAAGCTTTCTTT
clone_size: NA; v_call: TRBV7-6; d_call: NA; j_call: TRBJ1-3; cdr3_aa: CASSPASTGSGNTIYF; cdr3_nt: TGTGCCAGCAGCCCAGCCTCGACAGGTTCAGGAAACACCATATATTTT
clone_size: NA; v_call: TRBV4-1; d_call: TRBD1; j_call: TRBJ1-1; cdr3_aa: CASRWDRALNTEAFF; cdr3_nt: TGCGCCAGCAGGTGGGACAGGGCTTTAAACACTGAAGCTTTCTTT
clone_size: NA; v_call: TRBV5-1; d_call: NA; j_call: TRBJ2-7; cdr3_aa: CASSPGSPYEQYF; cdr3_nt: TGCGCCAGCAGCCCTGGAAGCCCCTACGAGCAGTACTTC
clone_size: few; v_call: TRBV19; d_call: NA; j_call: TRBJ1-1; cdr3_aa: CASRPTWTANTEAFF; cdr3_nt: TGTGCCAGTAGACCCACGTGGACAGCCAACACTGAAGCTTTCTTT
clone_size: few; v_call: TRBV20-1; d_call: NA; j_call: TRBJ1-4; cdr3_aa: CSARRTWGKLFF; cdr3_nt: TGCAGTGCTAGAAGAACCTGGGGAAAACTGTTTTTT
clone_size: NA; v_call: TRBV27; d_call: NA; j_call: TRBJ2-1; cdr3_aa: CASSLGGLSEQFF; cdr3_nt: TGTGCCAGCAGTTTAGGGGGACTTTCTGAGCAGTTCTTC
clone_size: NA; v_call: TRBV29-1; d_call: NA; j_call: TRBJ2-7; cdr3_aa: CSVDGLWWGAPYEQYF; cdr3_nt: TGCAGCGTTGATGGTCTTTGGTGGGGGGCACCCTACGAGCAGTACTTC
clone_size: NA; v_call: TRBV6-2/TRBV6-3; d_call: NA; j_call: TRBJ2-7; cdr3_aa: CASSYRDSDSYEQYF; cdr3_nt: TGTGCCAGCAGTTATCGAGACAGCGACTCCTACGAGCAGTACTTC
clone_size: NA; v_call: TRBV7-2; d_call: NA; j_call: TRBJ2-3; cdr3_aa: CASSLVSGTDTQYF; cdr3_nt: TGTGCCAGCAGCTTAGTTAGCGGCACAGATACGCAGTATTTT
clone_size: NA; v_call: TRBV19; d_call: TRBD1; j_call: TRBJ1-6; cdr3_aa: CASTGEINLNSPLHF; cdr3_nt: TGTGCCTCGACAGGGGAAATTAATCTCAATTCACCCCTCCACTTT
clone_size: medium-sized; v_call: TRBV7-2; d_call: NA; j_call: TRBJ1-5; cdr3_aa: CASSLGGGSNQPQHF; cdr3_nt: TGTGCCAGCAGCTTAGGGGGCGGGAGCAATCAGCCCCAGCATTTT
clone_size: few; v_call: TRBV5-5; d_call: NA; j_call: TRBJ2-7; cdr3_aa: CASSLEAGGTYEQYF; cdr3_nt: TGTGCCAGCAGCTTGGAGGCAGGGGGGACCTACGAGCAGTACTTC
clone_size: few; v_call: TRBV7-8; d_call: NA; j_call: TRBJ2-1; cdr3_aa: CASRPLGSSMAANEQFF; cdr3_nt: TGTGCCAGCAGGCCACTAGGGTCATCTATGGCGGCCAATGAGCAGTTCTTC
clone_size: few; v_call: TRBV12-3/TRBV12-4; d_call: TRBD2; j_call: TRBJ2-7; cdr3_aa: CASSPGGISYEQYF; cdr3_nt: TGTGCCAGCAGTCCCGGGGGGATCTCCTACGAGCAGTACTTC
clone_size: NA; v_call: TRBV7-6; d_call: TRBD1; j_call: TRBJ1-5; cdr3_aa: CASSLFQGETSNQPQHF; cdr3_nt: TGTGCCAGCAGCTTATTCCAGGGGGAAACTAGCAATCAGCCCCAGCATTTT
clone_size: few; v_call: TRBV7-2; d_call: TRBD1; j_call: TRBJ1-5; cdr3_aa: CASSIRDSSNQPQHF; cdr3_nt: TGTGCCAGCAGCATCCGGGACAGTTCCAATCAGCCCCAGCATTTT
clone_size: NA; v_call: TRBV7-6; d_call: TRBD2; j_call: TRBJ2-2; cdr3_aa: CASSSTLAGVPTGELFF; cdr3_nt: TGTGCCAGCAGCTCCACACTAGCGGGGGTTCCCACCGGGGAGCTGTTTTTT
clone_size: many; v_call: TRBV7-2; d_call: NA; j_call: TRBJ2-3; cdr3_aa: CASSLGPTTDTQYF; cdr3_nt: TGTGCCAGCAGCTTAGGGCCTACCACAGATACGCAGTATTTT
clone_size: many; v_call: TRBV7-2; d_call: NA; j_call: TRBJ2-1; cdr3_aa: CASLVYNEQFF; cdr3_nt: TGTGCCAGCCTGGTCTACAATGAGCAGTTCTTC
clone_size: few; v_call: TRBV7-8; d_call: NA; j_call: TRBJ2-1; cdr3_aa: CASSLNPLPRQNEQFF; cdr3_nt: TGTGCCAGCAGCTTAAACCCTCTCCCCCGACAGAATGAGCAGTTCTTC